The 20 T cell receptor beta chains below come from one sample, sequenced in a study of cytomegalovirus exposure and HLA in healthy donors. With 60 Vbeta and 13 Jbeta primers, the PCR was carried out. The protocol was immunoSEQ multiplex PCR, while the TCRdb copy is restricted to in-frame clones and leaves out a portion. This sample has about 130,000 clones, with 82% found just once. Sequenced material: PBMCs. The receptors come from a male donor in good health and CMV-seropositive.

The J gene is TRBJ2-2, the V gene TRBV7-3, with D unresolved. The CDR3 extends over 13 amino acids. Trimming removed 4 bases from V and 7 bases from J, with 10 bases in between. Germline loops: CDR1 SGHTA, CDR2 FQGTGA. In DNA, the CDR3 is TGTGCCAGCAGCTCCCACCCCAGCGGGGAGCTGTTTTTT. Encoded protein: CASSSHPSGELFF.

The chain uses TRBV4-1 and TRBJ2-5; 8 bases are shared with TRBD2. The ends lost 7 bases at V and 5 bases at J; junction bases unmatched: 12. There are 15 residues in the CDR3. Germline V gene lookup returns CDR1 MGHRA and CDR2 YSYEKL. DNA of the CDR3: TGCGCCAGCAAATCCGAACTAGCGGTCCGGGAGACCCAGTACTTC. This sequence encodes CASKSELAVRETQYF.

The chain uses TRBV11-2 and TRBJ1-4, with D possibly matching TRBD1 (5 bases). CDR1 SGHAT and CDR2 FQNNGV come from the germline V gene. V was pared by 3 bases and J by 8 bases, with 16 bases between. The CDR3 has 15 amino acids. The CDR3 DNA is TGTGCCAGCAGCTTGTCGGGGGGGATCCCGGAAAAACTGTTTTTT. It yields the protein CASSLSGGIPEKLFF.

The CDR3 DNA is TGTGCCAGCAGTTTATTTTATAGCTACGAGCAGTACTTC. Its translation is CASSLFYSYEQYF. V gene TRBV27 combines with J gene TRBJ2-7; unclear D gene. The CDR3 extends over 13 amino acids. V shed 1 base and J shed 3 bases, with 7 bases lying between them. Germline CDR1 is MNHEY and CDR2 is SMNVEV (reference sequence).

The genes are TRBV6-6 and TRBJ2-2; 7 bases are a match to TRBD2. The germline V gene encodes CDR1 MNHNY and CDR2 SVGAGI (reference sequence). V trimming: 4 bases; J trimming: 4 bases; junction bases outside the gene matches: 9. This CDR3 is 16 amino acids long. In DNA form, the CDR3 reads TGTGCCAGCAGTTCCCCCGTGGGGAGGGGCACCGGGGAGCTGTTTTTT. It codes for CASSSPVGRGTGELFF.

As to this clone: The sample carries other DNA sequences with the same CDR3. The chain joins TRBV6-6 to TRBJ1-3; D unresolved. The V end lost 5 bases, the J end lost 2 bases, and 10 bases lay between the germline ends. The CDR3 has 14 residues. The germline V gene encodes CDR1 MNHNY and CDR2 SVGAGI (reference sequence). For the CDR3, the DNA is TGTGCCAGCAGTACCCAGGAGGCTGGAAACACCATATATTTT. Its translation is CASSTQEAGNTIYF.

The chain uses TRBV18 and TRBJ2-7; the D gene is possibly TRBD2 (5 bases). The CDR3 runs to 14 residues. CDR1 and CDR2 from the germline V gene are KGHSH and LQKENI. V was shortened by 2 bases and J by 2 bases, with 10 bases between the two germline ends. Here the CDR3 DNA reads TGTGCCAGCTCACCAGAGGGCAGACCCTACGAGCAGTACTTC. Residues: CASSPEGRPYEQYF.

The V and J genes are TRBV7-2 and TRBJ2-1, with 16 nucleotides matching TRBD2. Germline V gene sequence: CDR1 SGHTA, CDR2 FQGNSA. The length of the CDR3 is 17 residues. V lost 3 bases and J lost 7; bases outside the gene matches: 6. The CDR3 DNA sequence: TGTGCCAGCAGCTTGGGACTAGCGGGAGGGGTCGGGAATGAGCAGTTCTTC. Protein sequence: CASSLGLAGGVGNEQFF.

This CDR3 reads CASSRTSGGGEQFF. The CDR3 DNA is TGTGCCAGCAGCCGGACTAGCGGGGGGGGTGAGCAGTTCTTC. This chain uses TRBV11-2 with TRBJ2-1; 15 nucleotides line up with TRBD2. This CDR3 has 14 residues. V was pared by 5 bases and J by 9 bases, with 2 bases of the junction left unmatched. The V gene's germline CDR1 is SGHAT and CDR2 FQNNGV.

This chain joins TRBV19 and TRBJ2-1; no firm D call. From germline, CDR1 is LNHDA and CDR2 SQIVND (reference sequence). The CDR3 is made up of 15 amino acids. Trimming stripped 1 base from V and 2 bases from J, with 9 bases between. CDR3 region: CASSIGAETYNEQFF. The CDR3 DNA is TGTGCCAGTAGTATAGGGGCAGAAACCTACAATGAGCAGTTCTTC.

This chain connects TRBV2 to TRBJ2-1; TRBD1 matches 10 bases. The ends lost 6 bases at V and 16 bases at J; junction bases unmatched: 6. The CDR3 runs to 11 residues. Germline values: CDR1 SNHLY, CDR2 FYNNEI. Here the CDR3 DNA reads TGTGCCAGCAGGCCGGGGACAGGGGCCTTCTTC. Its translation: CASRPGTGAFF.

The CDR3 DNA sequence: TGTGCCAGCACCCCGACAGGGCCAGGCAACAATCAGCCCCAGCATTTT. Translation: CASTPTGPGNNQPQHF. The chain employs TRBV2 and TRBJ1-5; 7 nucleotides align to TRBD1. J was trimmed by 3 bases and V by 7 bases; bases with no gene match: 12. From germline, CDR1 is SNHLY and CDR2 FYNNEI. The CDR3 has 16 residues.

The gene calls are TRBV5-6 and TRBJ2-6, with a possible D match to TRBD1 (6 bases). Trimming left V 3 bases short and J 0 bases short, with 19 bases between. The germline V gene encodes CDR1 SGHDT and CDR2 YYEEEE. This CDR3 has 19 residues. Here the CDR3 DNA reads TGTGCCAGCAGCTCGCCGACAGGCCCTTTGAGCTCTGGGGCCAACGTCCTGACTTTC. This translates into CASSSPTGPLSSGANVLTF.

This clone has a handful of counts. This chain joins TRBV5-4 and TRBJ2-5; D might be TRBD1 (6 bases). The CDR3 length is 14 residues. Germline loops: CDR1 SGHNT, CDR2 YYREEE (reference sequence). Trimming took off 0 bases at V and 3 bases at J, with 9 bases between the two ends. CDR3 DNA sequence: TGTGCCAGCAGCTTGGACGACAGGAAAGAGACCCAGTACTTC. Encoded protein: CASSLDDRKETQYF.

J is TRBJ2-2 and V is TRBV30; no firm D call. V gave up 3 bases and J gave up 5 bases, with 19 bases separating them. Germline lookup yields CDR1 GTSNPN and CDR2 SVGIG (reference sequence). The CDR3 extends over 16 amino acids. The CDR3 loop is CAWSRHLKSLTGELFF. DNA of the CDR3: TGTGCCTGGAGCCGTCACTTAAAGTCCCTAACCGGGGAGCTGTTTTTT. Full variable domain (remainder filled in from reference TRBV30 and TRBJ2-2): SQTIHQWPATLVQPVGSPLSLECTVEGTSNPNLYWYRQAAGRGLQLLFYSVGIGQISSEVPQNLSASRPQDRQFILSSKKLLLSDSGFYLCAWSRHLKSLTGELFFGEGSRLTVL.

This clone was observed a few times. The CDR3 coding sequence is TGTGCCAGCAGTTCCCAGGGGGGAGAAGCTTTCTTT. It codes for CASSSQGGEAFF. The rearrangement uses TRBV11-1 and TRBJ1-1; TRBD1 matches at 7 bases. The CDR3 sequence is 12 residues long. Germline CDR1 is SGHAT and CDR2 is FQDESV (reference sequence). The V and J ends lost 6 bases and 8 bases, in that order; junction bases with no gene match: 6.

The chain links TRBV2 to TRBJ2-6; D is perhaps TRBD1 (6 bases). The V gene lost 5 bases and the J gene lost 2 bases, with 10 bases spanning the gap. Looked up from germline, CDR1 is SNHLY and CDR2 is FYNNEI. This CDR3 has 15 amino acids. The CDR3 spells CASSIDRTGANVLTF. The CDR3 region has the DNA TGTGCCAGCAGTATTGACAGGACTGGGGCCAACGTCCTGACTTTC.

This clone has just a few counts. The rearrangement uses TRBV19 and TRBJ1-1; D uncertain. The ends were cut back, 2 bases at V and 0 bases at J, with 7 bases in the middle. CDR3 length equals 14 residues. Germline CDR1 LNHDA, CDR2 SQIVND (reference sequence). CDR3 in DNA: TGTGCCAGTAGTATAACGGTCATGAACACTGAAGCTTTCTTT. It yields the protein CASSITVMNTEAFF.

The rearrangement uses TRBV5-1 and TRBJ2-5, with 8 bases aligning to TRBD2. CDR1 is SGHRS, CDR2 YFSETQ, per germline. V trimming: 4 bases; J trimming: 0 bases; junction bases outside the gene matches: 8. CDR3 size: 16 residues. The CDR3 DNA sequence: TGCGCCAGCAGCCTAGGACTAGCCCCCTACCAAGAGACCCAGTACTTC. Translation gives CASSLGLAPYQETQYF.

This clone has more than one count but fewer than ten. V gene TRBV7-3 combines with J gene TRBJ2-6; no definite D call. The CDR3 consists of 19 residues. The germline V and J ends were trimmed by 1 base and 4 bases, with 20 bases remaining between them. Germline assignment: CDR1 SGHTA and CDR2 FQGTGA. The CDR3 DNA reads as TGTGCCAGCAGCTTAATTATAGACTCATCCCGAAGGGGGGCCAACGTCCTGACTTTC. Protein sequence: CASSLIIDSSRRGANVLTF.